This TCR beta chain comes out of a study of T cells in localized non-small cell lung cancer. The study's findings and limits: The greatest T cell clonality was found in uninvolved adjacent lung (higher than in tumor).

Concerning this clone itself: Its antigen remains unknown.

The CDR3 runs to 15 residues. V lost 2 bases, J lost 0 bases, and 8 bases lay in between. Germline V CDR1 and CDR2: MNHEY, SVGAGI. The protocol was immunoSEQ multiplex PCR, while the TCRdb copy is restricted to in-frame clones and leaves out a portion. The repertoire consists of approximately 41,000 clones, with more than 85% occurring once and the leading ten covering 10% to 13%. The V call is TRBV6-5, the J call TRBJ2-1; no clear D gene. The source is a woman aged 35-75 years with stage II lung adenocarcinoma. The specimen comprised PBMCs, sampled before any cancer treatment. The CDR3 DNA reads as TGTGCCAGCAGTTACGACTTAAGCTCCTACAATGAGCAGTTCTTC. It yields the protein CASSYDLSSYNEQFF.